This TCR beta chain was profiled in a study of T cells in Graves' hyperthyroidism and ophthalmopathy. What was amplified from RNA transcripts were TCR beta CDR3 regions. The primer set for the first-round RT-PCR of the TCR CDR3 was HTBI. TCRdb passed the multiplex PCR reads through MiXCR, listing each CDR3 protein once. The sample lists around 200,000 distinct CDR3 sequences; about 18% were seen once. Comments on this clonotype: At one end, the junction sequence differs from germline, possibly due to a read error.

CDR1 KGHSH and CDR2 LQKENI come from the germline V gene. This CDR3 region has 15 residues. The rearrangement links TRBV18 to TRBJ1-4, with 9 bases that match TRBD1. The receptor was isolated from a man between 40 and 49 years old with Graves' hyperthyroidism. What was sequenced was blood. DNA of the CDR3: TGTGCCGGCTCAACCAGGCGGACAGGGGCGGAAAAACTGTTTTTT. It encodes CAGSTRRTGAEKLFF. Drawing the rest from reference TRBV18 and TRBJ1-4, the complete variable domain is NAGVMQNPRHLVRRRGQEARLRCSPMKGHSHVYWYRQLPEEGLKFMVYLQKENIIDESGMPKERFSAEFPKEGPSILRIQQVVRGDSAAYFCAGSTRRTGAEKLFFGSGTQLSVL.